This T cell receptor (beta chain) was captured by sequencing in a study of control samples from healthy donors and cancer patients. This CDR3 contains 13 residues. Germline CDR1 is KGHSH and CDR2 is LQKENI. The ends were cut back, 3 bases at V and 7 bases at J, with 7 bases in the middle. Assay: immunoSEQ multiplex PCR; the TCRdb copy retains only in-frame clones and omits some. The sample carries 80,000 to 100,000 clones, approximately 86% recorded once. Material for sequencing was blood. The TCR originated in a man aged 25-45 years in good health. The chain carries TRBV18 and TRBJ1-6; D gene ambiguous. CDR3 sequence reads: CASSPQGNSPLHF. The CDR3 DNA sequence: TGTGCCAGCTCACCCCAAGGAAATTCACCCCTCCACTTT.